The present TCR beta chain was sequenced within a study of regulatory T cells in long-lasting Graves disease. There are 21 residues in the CDR3. Germline loops: CDR1 SQVTM, CDR2 ANQGSEA. V gave up 1 base and J gave up 3 bases; unmatched junction bases: 19. Time point indicated: newly diagnosed GD, antithyroid drugs for less than 3 months. From RNA extracted from PBMCs, the TCR library was made. As collected, the peripheral blood samples measured approximately 10 milliliters each and went into EDTA tubes. Arm-PCR of CDR3 regions and iRepertoire HTBI primers were the basis on which TCR beta libraries were built. TCRdb independently ran MiXCR on the multiplex PCR reads; one entry per CDR3 protein. The table lists 550,000 to 700,000 distinct CDR3 sequences, more than 15% of them singletons. These data were likewise used in another study, on T cells in Graves' hyperthyroidism and ophthalmopathy. Per that paper: HTBI primers drove first-round RT-PCR of the TCR CDR3. Blood also contained most expanded thyroid clonotypes above 0.001. Patients with ophthalmopathy were separated from those with stable hyperthyroidism by a 13 V-J model.

V is TRBV29-1 and J is TRBJ2-1; 12 bases map to TRBD1. The clonotype comes from a man aged 18 to 30 with Graves disease. The sequenced sample was peripheral blood mononuclear cells (PBMCs), obtained at new diagnosis, from a patient treated with antithyroid drugs. The CDR3 spells CSVEGVEPGQGAFQIYNEQFF. CDR3 nucleotide sequence: TGCAGCGTTGAAGGGGTGGAACCGGGACAGGGGGCGTTTCAAATCTACAATGAGCAGTTCTTC.